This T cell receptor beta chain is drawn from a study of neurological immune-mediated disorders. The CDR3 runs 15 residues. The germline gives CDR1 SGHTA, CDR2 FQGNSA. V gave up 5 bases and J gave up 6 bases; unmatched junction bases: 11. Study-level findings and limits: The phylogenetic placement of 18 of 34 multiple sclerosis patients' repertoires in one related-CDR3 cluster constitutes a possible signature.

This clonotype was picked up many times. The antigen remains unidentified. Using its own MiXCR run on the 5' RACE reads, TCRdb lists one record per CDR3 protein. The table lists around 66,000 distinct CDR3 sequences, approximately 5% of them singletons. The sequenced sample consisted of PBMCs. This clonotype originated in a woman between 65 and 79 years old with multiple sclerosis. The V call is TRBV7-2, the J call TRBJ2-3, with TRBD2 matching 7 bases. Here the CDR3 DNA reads TGTGCCAGCAGCCCAGGGACTACCACTAGGGATACGCAGTATTTT. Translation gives CASSPGTTTRDTQYF.